The sequence of this T cell receptor (beta chain) was determined in a study of cytomegalovirus exposure and HLA in healthy donors. Turning to the study itself: The 120 or so validation repertoires used the same platform as the approximately 670 first-cohort repertoires (as reported by a later analysis). Overall study results and limits: Reportedly, diagnosis of cytomegalovirus status by the classifier showed high specificity and sensitivity.

The donors formed part of the approximately 120-subject validation cohort, distinct from the roughly 700-subject first cohort. Details on this clone: Its specificity is unknown.

Germline loops: CDR1 LGHNA, CDR2 YNFKEQ. The CDR3 covers 16 residues. V dropped 3 bases and J dropped 0; count of bases not matched to a gene: 5. Data came from immunoSEQ multiplex PCR; TCRdb stores just in-frame clones and leaves some out. The data contain 97,000 or so clones, roughly 95% of them singletons. Sequenced input: PBMCs. The rearrangement links TRBV4-2 to TRBJ1-5, with 7 nucleotides matching TRBD1. The source of this sequence is a woman aged 18-29 years in good health and CMV-seronegative. The CDR3 DNA sequence: TGTGCCAGCAGCCAGGACAGGAGCTATAGCAATCAGCCCCAGCATTTT. Protein: CASSQDRSYSNQPQHF.